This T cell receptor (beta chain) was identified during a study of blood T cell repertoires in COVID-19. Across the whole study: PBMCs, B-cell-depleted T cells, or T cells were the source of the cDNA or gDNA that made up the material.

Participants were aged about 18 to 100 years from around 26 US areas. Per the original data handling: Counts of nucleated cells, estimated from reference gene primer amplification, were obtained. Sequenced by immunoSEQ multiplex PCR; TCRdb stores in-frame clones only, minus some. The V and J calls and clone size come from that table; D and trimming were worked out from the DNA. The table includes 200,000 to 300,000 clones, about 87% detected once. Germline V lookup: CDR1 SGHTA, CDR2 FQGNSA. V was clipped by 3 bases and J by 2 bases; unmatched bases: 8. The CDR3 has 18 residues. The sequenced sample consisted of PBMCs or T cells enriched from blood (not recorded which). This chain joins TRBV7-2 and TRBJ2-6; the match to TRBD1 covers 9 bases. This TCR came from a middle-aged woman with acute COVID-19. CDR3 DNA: TGTGCCAGCAGCTTGTCGGGACAGGGTGGCCCTGGGGCCAACGTCCTGACTTTC. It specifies CASSLSGQGGPGANVLTF.